This TCR beta chain was found in a study of blood T cell repertoires in COVID-19. Turning to the study itself: Some COVID-19 samples were acute and others convalescent; all came from the United States, Italy and Spain. PBMCs, B-cell-depleted T cells, or T cells were the source of the cDNA or gDNA that made up the material.

Authors' analysis steps: Researchers report that nucleated cell counts were estimated from reference gene primer amplification. The assay was immunoSEQ multiplex PCR, and TCRdb's table has in-frame clones only and misses some. That table gives V, J and clone size, and the DNA gave D and trimming. The repertoire includes some 87,000 clones, over 80% of them detected once, and 6.3% sits in the top ten. Germline assignment: CDR1 LGHNT and CDR2 FRNRAP. V lost 5 bases and J lost 7, with 8 bases in between. This CDR3 contains 11 residues. The sequenced sample was peripheral blood. This sequence originates from a woman aged 60-70 years with active COVID-19. The gene calls are TRBV12-5 and TRBJ1-1; TRBD1 is a possible D gene (5 bases). The CDR3 DNA follows: TGTGCTAGTGGTAAGGACATTGAAGCTTTCTTT. Protein: CASGKDIEAFF.